This T cell receptor (beta chain) was sequenced in a study of blood T cell repertoires in COVID-19. Trimming stripped 4 bases from V and 5 bases from J, with 9 bases between. The V gene's germline CDR1 is SGHDT and CDR2 YYEEEE. The CDR3 consists of 12 residues. Libraries were prepared by immunoSEQ multiplex PCR; TCRdb keeps only in-frame clonotypes and omits some of them. The sample carries 300,000 to 400,000 clones, over 70% recorded once. This clone occurred once. The TCR originated in a young man who had recovered from COVID-19. The sequenced sample was PBMCs or T cells enriched from blood (not recorded which). This chain uses TRBV5-6 with TRBJ1-2, with a weak D call TRBD1 (6 bases). DNA for the CDR3: TGTGCCAGCAGCCTACAGGGTTATGGCTACACCTTC. It translates to CASSLQGYGYTF.